The 14 T cell receptor beta chains reported below all come from one sample, sequenced in a study of beta chain features in type 1 diabetes. Expressed TCRB transcripts got sequenced, as all isolated RNA was reverse transcribed. Repertoires were generated with immunoSEQ multiplex PCR, while TCRdb's copy carries only in-frame clones and drops some. Of around 45,000 clones listed, roughly 48% were seen once; the top ten hold approximately 0.13%. For these TCRs, the target antigens are not known. Study-wide findings and caveats: Shortening that was moderate but significant affected the TCRB CDR3s of Type 1 diabetes patients in all four CD4+ subsets.

Sequenced: stem cell memory CD4+ T cells from blood. The receptors were gathered from a man aged 30 to 45 with type 1 diabetes.

V usage is TRBV5-6 and J usage is TRBJ1-2, with D hard to call. There are 14 residues in the CDR3. Trimming took off 0 bases at V and 7 bases at J, with 13 bases between the two ends. Per germline, CDR1 SGHDT and CDR2 YYEEEE. The DNA of the CDR3 is TGTGCCAGCAGCTTGGACACGGGTTCCGCTGGCTACACCTTC. The encoded protein is CASSLDTGSAGYTF.

The chain joins TRBV19 to TRBJ2-7; 11 nucleotides match TRBD2. The CDR3 runs 14 residues. V shed 6 bases and J 5 bases; nucleotides not matched to a gene: 6. Germline values: CDR1 LNHDA, CDR2 SQIVND (reference sequence). The CDR3 DNA follows: TGTGCCAGTAGAGGGCTAGCGGGAGGTGACGAGCAGTACTTC. Translation gives CASRGLAGGDEQYF.

This clone came up a few times. The chain employs TRBV18 and TRBJ2-7; 10 nucleotides align to TRBD2. CDR1 and CDR2 (germline): KGHSH, LQKENI. The V gene end was trimmed by 6 bases and the J gene end by 1 base; junction bases not matched to a gene: 3. This CDR3 region has 14 residues. CDR3 DNA: TGTGCCAGCTCCACTAGCGGGATTTCCTACGAGCAGTACTTC. Translating gives CASSTSGISYEQYF.

This clone showed up just a few times. The chain is built from TRBV6-5 and TRBJ1-1; D uncertain. Germline V gene sequence: CDR1 MNHEY, CDR2 SVGAGI. The length of the CDR3 is 15 residues. V gave up 5 bases and J gave up 1 base, with 14 bases separating them. CDR3 bases: TGTGCCAGCAGTCCCCGTCCAGCGGGGAACACTGAAGCTTTCTTT. Translation: CASSPRPAGNTEAFF.

V gene TRBV29-1 combines with J gene TRBJ2-1; D call uncertain. The V gene lost 4 bases and the J gene lost 1 base, with 11 bases spanning the gap. This CDR3 comprises 14 residues. Germline-derived CDR1 and CDR2 are SQVTM and ANQGSEA. Here the CDR3 DNA reads TGCAGCGTTGTAGCACTTAGGTCCTACAATGAGCAGTTCTTC. Translating gives CSVVALRSYNEQFF.

The V and J genes are TRBV6-5 and TRBJ1-1, with 10 bases that match TRBD1. CDR1 and CDR2 (germline): MNHEY, SVGAGI. The CDR3 extends over 15 amino acids. V shed 5 bases, J shed 4 bases, and the junction held 7 bases outside the gene matches. The CDR3 DNA is TGTGCCAGCAGTCCGCGGGACAGGGGCTTCACTGAAGCTTTCTTT. Translation gives CASSPRDRGFTEAFF.

This clone was observed a handful of times. V is TRBV2 and J is TRBJ1-1; TRBD1 might be the D (6 bases). CDR1 and CDR2 (germline): SNHLY, FYNNEI. V dropped 6 bases and J dropped 3 bases, with 14 bases sitting between them. The CDR3 consists of 14 residues. The CDR3 nucleotides read TGTGCCAGCAGGTGGAATGGACAGCACACTGAAGCTTTCTTT. Protein sequence: CASRWNGQHTEAFF.

This clone appeared a few times. This chain joins TRBV7-8 and TRBJ1-5; D remains unclear. Looked up from germline, CDR1 is SGHVS and CDR2 is FQNEAQ. CDR3 size: 13 residues. The germline V and J ends were trimmed by 3 bases and 3 bases, with 6 bases remaining between them. The CDR3 sequence is CASSFSVNQPQHF. The CDR3 DNA is TGTGCCAGCAGCTTCTCAGTCAATCAGCCCCAGCATTTT. Looking up the rest from reference TRBV7-8 and TRBJ1-5 gives the full variable domain: GAGVSQSPRYKVAKRGQDVALRCDPISGHVSLFWYQQALGQGPEFLTYFQNEAQLDKSGLPSDRFFAERPEGSVSTLKIQRTQQEDSAVYLCASSFSVNQPQHFGDGTRLSIL.

This clone was seen a few times. The rearrangement joins TRBV4-3 to TRBJ1-4; D might be TRBD1 (5 bases). This CDR3 spans 16 amino acids. The V gene's germline CDR1 is LGHNA and CDR2 YSLEER. Trimming stripped 0 bases from V and 8 bases from J, with 16 bases between. The CDR3 nucleotides are TGCGCCAGCAGCCAAGATCGTCGGGGACTGGGGGAAAAACTGTTTTTT. Translated, it gives CASSQDRRGLGEKLFF.

The V gene is TRBV5-5, the J gene TRBJ2-5; TRBD1 might be the D (5 bases). The CDR3 runs to 13 residues. Germline V CDR1 and CDR2: SGHKS, YYEKEE (reference sequence). V gave up 4 bases and J gave up 1 base, with 8 bases separating them. The CDR3 protein is CASSIQGQETQYF. CDR3 DNA: TGTGCCAGCAGCATCCAGGGCCAAGAGACCCAGTACTTC.

The J gene is TRBJ2-2, the V gene TRBV28, with TRBD1 matching over 9 bases. Trimming cost V 6 bases and J 3 bases; bases outside gene matches: 8. Germline lookup yields CDR1 MDHEN and CDR2 SYDVKM. The CDR3 totals 16 residues. CDR3 sequence reads: CASRSPGQGYTGELFF. CDR3 coding DNA: TGTGCCAGCAGGTCCCCGGGACAGGGCTACACCGGGGAGCTGTTTTTT. Full variable domain (missing parts from reference TRBV28 and TRBJ2-2): DVKVTQSSRYLVKRTGEKVFLECVQDMDHENMFWYRQDPGLGLRLIYFSYDVKMKEKGDIPEGYSVSREKKERFSLILESASTNQTSMYLCASRSPGQGYTGELFFGEGSRLTVL.

CDR3 in DNA: TGTGCCAGCAGCTTAGATGCATTGAACATGAACACTGAAGCTTTCTTT. It is translated as CASSLDALNMNTEAFF. The gene calls are TRBV11-1 and TRBJ1-1; D unclear. V was cut by 1 base and J by 0 bases, with 12 bases left in between. The germline gives CDR1 SGHAT, CDR2 FQDESV (reference sequence). The CDR3 sequence is 16 residues long.

J is TRBJ2-1 and V is TRBV4-1, with TRBD2 identical over 8 bases. V shed 3 bases, J shed 5 bases, and the junction held 9 bases outside the gene matches. The germline V gene has CDR1 MGHRA and CDR2 YSYEKL. The CDR3 has 16 amino acids. CDR3 coding DNA: TGCGCCAGCAGCCAGAGATCCACTAGCGGAAACAATGAGCAGTTCTTC. Protein sequence: CASSQRSTSGNNEQFF.

The chain links TRBV18 to TRBJ2-5; D perhaps matches TRBD1 (5 bases). Trimming took off 3 bases at V and 7 bases at J, with 12 bases between the two ends. Germline V CDR1 and CDR2: KGHSH, LQKENI. CDR3 length: 13 amino acids. The CDR3 reads CASSPDIYATQYF. The CDR3 bases are TGTGCCAGCTCACCGGACATCTACGCGACCCAGTACTTC.